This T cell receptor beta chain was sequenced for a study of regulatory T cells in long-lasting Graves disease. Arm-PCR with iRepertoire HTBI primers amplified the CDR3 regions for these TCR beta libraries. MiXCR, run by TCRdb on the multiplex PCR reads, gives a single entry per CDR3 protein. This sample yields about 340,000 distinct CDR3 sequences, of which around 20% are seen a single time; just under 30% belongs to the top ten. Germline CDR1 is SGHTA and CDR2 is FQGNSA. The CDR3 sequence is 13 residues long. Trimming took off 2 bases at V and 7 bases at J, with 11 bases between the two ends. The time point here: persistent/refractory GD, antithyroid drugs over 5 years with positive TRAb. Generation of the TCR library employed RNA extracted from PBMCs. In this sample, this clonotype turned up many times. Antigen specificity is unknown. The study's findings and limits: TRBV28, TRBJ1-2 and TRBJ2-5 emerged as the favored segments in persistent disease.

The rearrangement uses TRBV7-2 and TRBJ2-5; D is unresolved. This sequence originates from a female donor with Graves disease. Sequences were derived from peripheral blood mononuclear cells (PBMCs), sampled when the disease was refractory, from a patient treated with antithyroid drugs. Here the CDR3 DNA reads TGTGCCAGCAGCTTAACTCTCCTCGGGACCCAGTACTTC. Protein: CASSLTLLGTQYF.